The T cell receptor (beta chain) described here comes from a study of T cell responses to AZD1222 COVID-19 vaccine. Findings and limits, study-wide: Most donors were white British and more were female, and clonal diversity was possibly underestimated. Increases in Spike-specific TCR breadth and depth were seen after two AZD1222 doses.

Only in-frame clones appear in the TCRdb table, and some are missing; sequencing was by immunoSEQ multiplex PCR. The sample has 75,000 to 100,000 clones, about 88% seen once. A word on this clone: Its antigen is unidentified.

Trimming took off 0 bases at V and 6 bases at J, with 13 bases between the two ends. The CDR3 has 15 residues. Germline CDR1 and CDR2: SGHDN and FVKESK. Sequencing used peripheral blood, obtained on day 0 of AZD1222 vaccination. This TCR came from an adult in good health. The chain has TRBV14 and TRBJ2-3; the D is unclear. CDR3 nucleotides: TGTGCCAGCAGCCAAGATGGTGGCCGTTGGGATACGCAGTATTTT. Encoded protein: CASSQDGGRWDTQYF.